This T cell receptor (beta chain) emerged from a study of blood T cell repertoires in COVID-19. For the study at large: COVID-19 samples, acute and convalescent, were from the United States, Italy and Spain. Nucleic acid was either cDNA or gDNA, and it came from T cells, B-cell-depleted T cells, or PBMCs.

This clone was picked up one time. The germline CDR1 and CDR2 sequences are MRHNA and SNTAGT. CDR3 size: 17 residues. The trim removed 7 bases at V and 1 base at J, leaving 13 bases unmatched. As handled by the study authors: Nucleated cell number was recorded as an estimate derived from reference gene primer amplification. The protocol was immunoSEQ multiplex PCR, while the TCRdb copy is restricted to in-frame clones and leaves out a portion. The DNA gave D and trimming, while V, J and clone size come from that table. The table includes 130,000 to 150,000 clones, more than 65% detected once. This clonotype originated in a woman aged 45-65 years in a cohort sampled during active or convalescent COVID-19. V and J are TRBV6-4 and TRBJ1-1; 9 bases line up with TRBD1. The sequencing input was peripheral blood. The chain's CDR3 is CASNPGGQGRGNTEAFF. CDR3 bases: TGTGCCAGCAACCCTGGGGGACAGGGAAGGGGGAACACTGAAGCTTTCTTT.